These 30 T cell receptor beta chains share one sample of origin, sequenced in a study of human versus mouse CDR3 diversity and MHC coevolution. Assay used: immunoSEQ multiplex PCR; TCRdb lists only in-frame clones, some missing. The table includes about 83,000 clones, roughly 90% detected once. The sequenced sample consisted of naive CD4+ T cells from blood. The subset here: CD45RO-negative CD62L-positive naive CD4 T cells. These receptors all stem from a person aged 30 to 69 in good health.

The rearrangement links TRBV2 to TRBJ2-7; perhaps TRBD1 as D (6 bases). The CDR3 consists of 15 residues. V gave up 4 bases and J gave up 2 bases, with 15 bases separating them. From germline, CDR1 is SNHLY and CDR2 FYNNEI. As DNA, the CDR3 is TGTGCCAGCAGTGCGGAGACAGGAGGTACCTACGAGCAGTACTTC. This gives the protein CASSAETGGTYEQYF. The full variable domain, in which reference TRBV2 and TRBJ2-7 provide the parts outside the CDR3, is EPEVTQTPSHQVTQMGQEVILRCVPISNHLYFYWYRQILGQKVEFLVSFYNNEISEKSEIFDDQFSVERPDGSNFTLKIRSTKLEDSAMYFCASSAETGGTYEQYFGPGTRLTVT.

The genes are TRBV4-2 and TRBJ1-1; a weak D match, TRBD1 (5 bases). The CDR3 length is 16 residues. Germline-derived CDR1 and CDR2 are LGHNA and YNFKEQ. Trimming removed 4 bases from V and 0 bases from J, with 15 bases in between. CDR3 in amino acids: CASSPMSGFLNTEAFF. In DNA, the CDR3 is TGTGCCAGCAGCCCCATGTCAGGGTTCCTGAACACTGAAGCTTTCTTT.

This clone was observed a single time. The rearrangement joins TRBV7-8 to TRBJ1-2; D is unresolved. The CDR3 runs 15 residues. CDR1 is SGHVS, CDR2 FQNEAQ, per germline. Trimming took off 5 bases at V and 4 bases at J, with 17 bases between the two ends. The CDR3 region is CASSPSRAQGYGYTF. DNA for the CDR3: TGTGCCAGCAGCCCTAGCCGAGCGCAAGGCTATGGCTACACCTTC.

About this clone: The sample holds other DNA sequences that translate to the same CDR3. The chain has TRBV9 and TRBJ2-3; TRBD2 aligns across 8 bases. Germline CDR1 SGDLS, CDR2 YYNGEE. The ends lost 0 bases at V and 0 bases at J; junction bases unmatched: 0. CDR3 length: 15 residues. The CDR3 DNA reads as TGTGCCAGCAGCGTAGTAGCGGGGAGCACAGATACGCAGTATTTT. This translates into CASSVVAGSTDTQYF.

The gene calls are TRBV10-3 and TRBJ2-1; 8 positions match TRBD2. V lost 6 bases and J lost 0; bases outside the gene matches: 4. In germline, CDR1 is ENHRY, CDR2 SYGVKD. This CDR3 contains 15 residues. In DNA, the CDR3 is TGTGCCATCAGGACTAGCGAAAGCTCCTACAATGAGCAGTTCTTC. Protein: CAIRTSESSYNEQFF.

The chain joins TRBV5-4 to TRBJ2-7, with 8 bases fitting TRBD2. The CDR3 spans 15 residues. CDR1 SGHNT and CDR2 YYREEE come from the germline V gene (reference sequence). Trimming took 0 bases from V and 3 from J; bases not matched to a gene: 5. The CDR3 sequence is CASSLVGGVHYEQYF. CDR3 in DNA: TGTGCCAGCAGCTTGGTCGGGGGGGTACACTACGAGCAGTACTTC.

V usage is TRBV18 and J usage is TRBJ1-5; 12 bases fit TRBD1. The V gene end was trimmed by 6 bases and the J gene end by 5 bases; junction bases not matched to a gene: 11. Germline loops: CDR1 KGHSH, CDR2 LQKENI. The CDR3 runs 17 residues. The CDR3 loop is CASSVIAGTGGDQPQHF. The DNA of the CDR3 is TGTGCCAGCTCCGTAATAGCCGGGACAGGGGGCGATCAGCCCCAGCATTTT.

V gene TRBV28 combines with J gene TRBJ1-3; 7 bases align to TRBD1. The CDR3 runs 14 residues. The junction had 8 bases not matched to a gene; V was cut back by 6 bases and J by 6 bases. CDR1 is MDHEN and CDR2 is SYDVKM in the germline V gene. The CDR3 loop reads CASRSGQAVNTIYF. The DNA for the CDR3 is TGTGCCAGCAGGTCCGGACAGGCAGTAAACACCATATATTTT.

The V call is TRBV27, the J call TRBJ2-1; D possibly corresponds to TRBD2 (5 bases). Germline CDR1 reads MNHEY; CDR2 reads SMNVEV (reference sequence). The V end was cut by 4 bases, the J end by 14 bases, with 21 bases between. The CDR3 consists of 14 residues. This chain's CDR3 is CASSSLRGPPYKFF. CDR3 coding DNA: TGTGCCAGCAGTTCACTCCGGGGTCCACCGTATAAGTTCTTC.

This clone occurred once. V gene TRBV29-1 combines with J gene TRBJ1-5; D uncertain. V lost 3 bases and J 6 bases, leaving 12 bases between the germline ends. CDR3 length: 13 residues. Per the germline V gene, CDR1 is SQVTM and CDR2 is ANQGSEA. The CDR3: CSVEEGRGQPQHF. The CDR3 region has the DNA TGCAGCGTTGAGGAAGGGAGAGGTCAGCCCCAGCATTTT.

This chain joins TRBV15 and TRBJ2-5; TRBD2 is a possible D gene (6 bases). The J call may be incorrect, as the DNA end agrees better with TRBJ2-7. CDR1 is LNHNV and CDR2 is YYDKDF in the germline V gene (reference sequence). This CDR3 region has 17 residues. The CDR3 DNA sequence: TGTGCCACCAGCAGAGATGCGAGGGGACTGTCATCCTACGAGCAGTACTTC. This translates into CATSRDARGLSSYEQYF.

With respect to this clone: The sample contains more than one DNA sequence encoding this CDR3. The chain has TRBV28 and TRBJ1-5, with D possibly being TRBD1 (5 bases). The CDR3 is 15 residues long. The germline gives CDR1 MDHEN, CDR2 SYDVKM. V lost 3 bases to trimming and J lost 0 bases, with 9 bases between them. The CDR3 sequence is CASSLGGNSNQPQHF. CDR3 DNA: TGTGCCAGCAGTTTGGGGGGAAATAGCAATCAGCCCCAGCATTTT.

The V call is TRBV30, the J call TRBJ2-7; D remains unclear. CDR3 length equals 14 residues. The germline V and J ends were trimmed by 1 base and 0 bases, with 10 bases remaining between them. The germline CDR1 and CDR2 sequences are GTSNPN and SVGIG (reference sequence). In nucleotides, the CDR3 is TGTGCCTGGAGTGGTGGTGGCACCTCCTACGAGCAGTACTTC. Protein sequence: CAWSGGGTSYEQYF.

This chain links TRBV5-1 with TRBJ2-1; 9 bases align to TRBD2. The ends lost 2 bases at V and 6 bases at J; junction bases unmatched: 6. The germline CDR1 and CDR2 sequences are SGHRS and YFSETQ. CDR3 length: 15 amino acids. The CDR3 spells CASSFTAGGSNEQFF. For the CDR3, the DNA is TGCGCCAGCAGCTTCACAGCGGGGGGTAGCAATGAGCAGTTCTTC.

This clone was observed a single time. J is TRBJ1-4 and V is TRBV28; 8 nucleotides align to TRBD1. V dropped 6 bases and J dropped 8; count of bases not matched to a gene: 11. CDR1 is MDHEN, CDR2 SYDVKM, per germline. This CDR3 spans 15 amino acids. The CDR3, as DNA: TGTGCCAGCAGCTCCGGACAGGGAGGAAAGGAAAAACTGTTTTTT. This encodes CASSSGQGGKEKLFF.

V is TRBV18 and J is TRBJ2-3; D may be TRBD1 (6 bases). Trimming shortened V by 2 bases and J by 7 bases, and 13 bases separated the two germline ends. The CDR3 extends over 14 amino acids. The germline CDR1 and CDR2 sequences are KGHSH and LQKENI. CDR3 bases: TGTGCCAGCTCACCAACGACAGGCCCCAATACGCAGTATTTT. Its translation is CASSPTTGPNTQYF.

This chain links TRBV6-1 with TRBJ2-1, with TRBD2 matching 12 bases. Looked up from germline, CDR1 is MNHNS and CDR2 is SASEGT. The CDR3 has 16 residues. V shed 3 bases and J 5 bases; nucleotides not matched to a gene: 5. CDR3 nucleotides: TGTGCCAGCAGTGACTATGGACTAGCGGGAAACAATGAGCAGTTCTTC. This encodes CASSDYGLAGNNEQFF.

The gene calls are TRBV28 and TRBJ1-6; tentative D call: TRBD1 (5 bases). Trimming took off 4 bases at V and 9 bases at J, with 13 bases between the two ends. This CDR3 contains 14 residues. Germline V lookup: CDR1 MDHEN, CDR2 SYDVKM. The CDR3 sequence: CASSSALGGSPLHF. DNA for the CDR3: TGTGCCAGCAGTTCCGCCCTGGGGGGTTCACCCCTCCACTTT.

J is TRBJ2-2 and V is TRBV9, with 10 bases identical to TRBD1. J gave up 4 bases and V 2 bases, and 2 bases lay outside the gene matches. The germline V gene has CDR1 SGDLS and CDR2 YYNGEE. The CDR3 length is 15 residues. This chain's CDR3 is CASSVGQGTTGELFF. The DNA of the CDR3 is TGTGCCAGCAGCGTGGGACAGGGGACCACCGGGGAGCTGTTTTTT. The whole variable domain, filled in from reference TRBV9 and TRBJ2-2, reads DSGVTQTPKHLITATGQRVTLRCSPRSGDLSVYWYQQSLDQGLQFLIQYYNGEERAKGNILERFSAQQFPDLHSELNLSSLELGDSALYFCASSVGQGTTGELFFGEGSRLTVL.

The CDR3: CASNRGGAGEQFF. As DNA, the CDR3 is TGTGCCAGCAATCGGGGGGGCGCGGGTGAGCAGTTCTTC. V and J are TRBV9 and TRBJ2-1; 8 nucleotides line up with TRBD2. The trim removed 6 bases at V and 9 bases at J, leaving 8 bases unmatched. The CDR3 runs 13 residues. Per the germline V gene, CDR1 is SGDLS and CDR2 is YYNGEE.

The chain recombines TRBV2 with TRBJ2-3; D not resolved. Trimming left V 8 bases short and J 4 bases short, with 16 bases between. This CDR3 contains 14 residues. CDR1 is SNHLY and CDR2 is FYNNEI in the germline V gene. CDR3 sequence reads: CASLRNYLADTQYF. The CDR3 DNA is TGTGCCAGCTTACGAAACTACCTCGCAGATACGCAGTATTTT. The complete variable domain, with remaining parts taken from reference TRBV2 and TRBJ2-3, reads EPEVTQTPSHQVTQMGQEVILRCVPISNHLYFYWYRQILGQKVEFLVSFYNNEISEKSEIFDDQFSVERPDGSNFTLKIRSTKLEDSAMYFCASLRNYLADTQYFGPGTRLTVL.

The rearrangement joins TRBV18 to TRBJ1-4; tentatively, D is TRBD1 (6 bases). The CDR3 length is 15 residues. Germline V gene lookup returns CDR1 KGHSH and CDR2 LQKENI. Trimming removed 4 bases at V and 5 bases at J, with 14 bases between. DNA for the CDR3: TGTGCCAGCTCACGAGACAGGACAGACAATGAAAAACTGTTTTTT. It is translated as CASSRDRTDNEKLFF.

The rearrangement uses TRBV5-4 and TRBJ2-2; TRBD2 matches at 7 bases. CDR1 and CDR2 from the germline V gene are SGHNT and YYREEE (reference sequence). With 7 bases clipped from V and 5 bases from J, the junction kept 5 bases outside the gene matches. This CDR3 has 13 amino acids. The CDR3 region has the DNA TGTGCCAGCTCCCTGGGGGGGACCGGGGAGCTGTTTTTT. This gives the protein CASSLGGTGELFF.

V and J are TRBV30 and TRBJ1-2, with TRBD1 identical over 7 bases. CDR1 and CDR2 from the germline V gene are GTSNPN and SVGIG (reference sequence). V shed 5 bases and J 5 bases; nucleotides not matched to a gene: 5. The CDR3 totals 12 residues. Written as DNA, the CDR3 is TGTGCCTGGCAGGGACAGCAGTATGGCTACACCTTC. It codes for CAWQGQQYGYTF.

The genes are TRBV11-2 and TRBJ2-1; 8 nucleotides agree with TRBD1. Per germline, CDR1 SGHAT and CDR2 FQNNGV. The length of the CDR3 is 16 residues. Losses at the gene ends were 3 bases for V and 2 bases for J; bases not matched to a gene: 6. Written as DNA, the CDR3 is TGTGCCAGCAGCTTCTCTGGACAGGGAGCCTACAATGAGCAGTTCTTC. This codes for CASSFSGQGAYNEQFF.

This clone was found once. The rearrangement joins TRBV6-6 to TRBJ2-1, with D perhaps matching TRBD2 (5 bases). The CDR3 loop spans 13 amino acids. With 11 bases removed from V and 4 bases from J, the gap between germline ends came to 15 bases. CDR1 and CDR2 (germline): MNHNY, SVGAGI (reference sequence). The CDR3 DNA follows: TGTGCCGCCTCGTTGGACTTTTACAATGAGCAGTTCTTC. Encoded protein: CAASLDFYNEQFF.

This clone was seen a handful of times. The V and J genes are TRBV28 and TRBJ1-3; 8 nucleotides line up with TRBD1. Germline assignment: CDR1 MDHEN and CDR2 SYDVKM. The junction had 5 bases not matched to a gene; V was cut back by 10 bases and J by 3 bases. This CDR3 contains 13 residues. The CDR3, as DNA: TGTGCCATTCAGGGGGCGCGTGGAAACACCATATATTTT. It codes for CAIQGARGNTIYF.

The chain links TRBV11-2 to TRBJ2-1; TRBD2 agrees at 11 bases. CDR3 size: 18 residues. Germline CDR1 is SGHAT and CDR2 is FQNNGV. With V trimmed by 0 bases and J by 4 bases, 8 bases remained unmatched. The CDR3 bases are TGTGCCAGCAGCTTAGATCGGGATAGCGGGAGGGTTTACAATGAGCAGTTCTTC. Residues: CASSLDRDSGRVYNEQFF. The complete variable domain, with remaining parts taken from reference TRBV11-2 and TRBJ2-1, reads EAGVAQSPRYKIIEKRQSVAFWCNPISGHATLYWYQQILGQGPKLLIQFQNNGVVDDSQLPKDRFSAERLKGVDSTLKIQPAKLEDSAVYLCASSLDRDSGRVYNEQFFGPGTRLTVL.

This chain uses TRBV6-5 with TRBJ2-1; 8 bases line up with TRBD2. The CDR3 covers 13 residues. Germline loops: CDR1 MNHEY, CDR2 SVGAGI. V lost 7 bases, J lost 7 bases, and 6 bases stayed unmatched. CDR3 amino acids: CASMDGGGNEQFF. In DNA form, the CDR3 reads TGTGCCAGCATGGACGGGGGGGGGAATGAGCAGTTCTTC.

Regarding this clone: Mismatch with germline at one junction end may stem from a read error. The rearrangement uses TRBV30 and TRBJ1-2; 9 positions agree with TRBD1. Germline values: CDR1 GTSNPN, CDR2 SVGIG (reference sequence). The CDR3 has 17 amino acids. The CDR3 loop reads CAWSHSGTGRPNPSLNF. For the CDR3, the DNA is TGTGCCTGGAGTCATTCCGGGACAGGGCGCCCTAATCCCTCGCTTAACTTC.